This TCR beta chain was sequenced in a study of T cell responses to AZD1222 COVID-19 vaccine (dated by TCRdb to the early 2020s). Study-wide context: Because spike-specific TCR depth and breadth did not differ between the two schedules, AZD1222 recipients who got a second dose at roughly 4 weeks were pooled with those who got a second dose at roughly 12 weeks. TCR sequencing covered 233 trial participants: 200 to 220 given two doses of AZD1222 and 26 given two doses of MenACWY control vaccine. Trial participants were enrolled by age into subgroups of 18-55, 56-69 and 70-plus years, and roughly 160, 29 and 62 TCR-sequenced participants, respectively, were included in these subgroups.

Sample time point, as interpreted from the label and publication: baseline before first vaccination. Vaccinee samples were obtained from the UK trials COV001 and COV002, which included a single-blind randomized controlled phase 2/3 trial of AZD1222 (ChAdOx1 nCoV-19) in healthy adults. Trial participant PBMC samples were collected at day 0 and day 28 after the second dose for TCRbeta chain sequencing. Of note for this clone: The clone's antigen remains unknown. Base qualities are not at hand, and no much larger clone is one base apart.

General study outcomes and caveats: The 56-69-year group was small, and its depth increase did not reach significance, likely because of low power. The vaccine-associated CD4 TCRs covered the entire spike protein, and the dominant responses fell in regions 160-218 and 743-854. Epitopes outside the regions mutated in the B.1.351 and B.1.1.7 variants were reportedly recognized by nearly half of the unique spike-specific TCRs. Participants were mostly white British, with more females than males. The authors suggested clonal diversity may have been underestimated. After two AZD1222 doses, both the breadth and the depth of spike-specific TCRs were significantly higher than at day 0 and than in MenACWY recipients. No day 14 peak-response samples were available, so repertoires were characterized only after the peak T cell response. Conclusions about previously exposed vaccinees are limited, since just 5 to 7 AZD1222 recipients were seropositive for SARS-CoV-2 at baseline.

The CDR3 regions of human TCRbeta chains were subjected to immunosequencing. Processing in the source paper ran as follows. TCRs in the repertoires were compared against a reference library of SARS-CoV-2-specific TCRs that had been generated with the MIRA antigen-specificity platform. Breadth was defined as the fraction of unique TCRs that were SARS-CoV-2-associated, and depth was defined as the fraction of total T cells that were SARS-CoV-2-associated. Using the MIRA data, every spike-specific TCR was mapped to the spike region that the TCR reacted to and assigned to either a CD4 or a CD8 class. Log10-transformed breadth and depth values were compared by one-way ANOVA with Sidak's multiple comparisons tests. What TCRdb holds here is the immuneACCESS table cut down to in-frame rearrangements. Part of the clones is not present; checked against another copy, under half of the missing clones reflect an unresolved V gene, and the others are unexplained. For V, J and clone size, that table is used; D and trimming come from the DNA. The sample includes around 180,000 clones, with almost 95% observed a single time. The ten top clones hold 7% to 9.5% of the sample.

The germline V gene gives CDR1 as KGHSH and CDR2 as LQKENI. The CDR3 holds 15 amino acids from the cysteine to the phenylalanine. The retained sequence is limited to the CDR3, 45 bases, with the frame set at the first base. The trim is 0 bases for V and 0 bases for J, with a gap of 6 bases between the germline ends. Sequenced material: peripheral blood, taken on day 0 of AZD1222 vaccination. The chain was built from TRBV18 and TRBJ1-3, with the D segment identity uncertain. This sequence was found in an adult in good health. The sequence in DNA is TGTGCCAGCTCACCACCGGGGAACTCTGGAAACACCATATATTTT. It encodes CASSPPGNSGNTIYF.